This record looks at one T cell receptor (beta chain) sequence and its context. The sample belongs to a study of T cells expressing NK-cell markers. Background on the study: According to the study, TCR beta repertoires originated from sorted CD3+CD56+NKG2C+, CD3+CD56+NKG2C- and CD3+CD56-NKG2C+ T cells.

The CDR3 is 15 amino acids. CDR1 SGHRS and CDR2 YFSETQ come from the germline V gene. TCRdb reprocessed the 5' RACE reads, keeping one entry per CDR3 protein, no DNA. In total, the table holds approximately 380,000 distinct CDR3 sequences. The specimen sequenced was blood T cells: a sorted CD56 or NKG2C T cell subset, CD4+ or CD8+ T cells, or bulk PBMC T cells (not recorded which). The chain employs TRBV5-1 and TRBJ2-3; TCRdb names TRBD2, which stays unverified in the absence of DNA. This TCR was sampled from a man aged 18-70 years in good health. The CDR3 region is CASSLGGRATDTQYF.